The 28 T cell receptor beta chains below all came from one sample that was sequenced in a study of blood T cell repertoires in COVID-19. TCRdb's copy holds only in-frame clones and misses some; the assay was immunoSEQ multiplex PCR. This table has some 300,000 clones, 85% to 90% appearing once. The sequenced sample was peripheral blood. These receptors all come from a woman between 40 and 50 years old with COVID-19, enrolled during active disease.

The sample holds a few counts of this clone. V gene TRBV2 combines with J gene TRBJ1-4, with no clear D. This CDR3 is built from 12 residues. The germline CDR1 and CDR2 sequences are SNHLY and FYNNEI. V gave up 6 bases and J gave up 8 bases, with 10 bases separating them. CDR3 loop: CASREDEEKLFF. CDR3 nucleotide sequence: TGTGCCAGCAGGGAGGACGAGGAAAAACTGTTTTTT.

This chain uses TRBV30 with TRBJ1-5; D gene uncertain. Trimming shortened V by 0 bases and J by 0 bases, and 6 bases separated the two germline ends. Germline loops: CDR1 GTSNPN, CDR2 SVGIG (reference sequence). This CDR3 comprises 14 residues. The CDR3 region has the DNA TGTGCCTGGAGTGTAGCGGCTAGCAATCAGCCCCAGCATTTT. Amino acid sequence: CAWSVAASNQPQHF.

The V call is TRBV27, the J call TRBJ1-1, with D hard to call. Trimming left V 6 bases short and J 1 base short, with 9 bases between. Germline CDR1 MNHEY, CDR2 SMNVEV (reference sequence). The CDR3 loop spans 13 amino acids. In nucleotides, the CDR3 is TGTGCCAGCAGGTCGTCGGGGAACACTGAAGCTTTCTTT. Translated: CASRSSGNTEAFF.

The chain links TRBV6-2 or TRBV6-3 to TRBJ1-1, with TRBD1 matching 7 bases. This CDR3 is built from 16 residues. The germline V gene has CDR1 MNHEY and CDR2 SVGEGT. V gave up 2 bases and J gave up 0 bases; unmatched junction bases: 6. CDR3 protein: CASSYGTGALNTEAFF. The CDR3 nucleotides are TGTGCCAGCAGTTACGGCACAGGGGCCTTGAACACTGAAGCTTTCTTT.

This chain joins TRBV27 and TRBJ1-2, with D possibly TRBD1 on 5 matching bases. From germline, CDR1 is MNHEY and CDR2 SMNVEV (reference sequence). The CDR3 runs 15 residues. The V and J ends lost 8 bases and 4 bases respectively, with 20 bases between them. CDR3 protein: CASALSGDSTYGYTF. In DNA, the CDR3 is TGTGCCAGCGCCCTGAGTGGCGACAGTACCTATGGCTACACCTTC.

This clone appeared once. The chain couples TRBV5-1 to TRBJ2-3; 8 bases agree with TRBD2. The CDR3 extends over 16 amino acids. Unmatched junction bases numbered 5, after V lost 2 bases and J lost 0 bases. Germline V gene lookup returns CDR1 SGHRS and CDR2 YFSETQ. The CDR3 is CASSFSGGTSTDTQYF. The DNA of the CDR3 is TGCGCCAGCAGCTTCAGCGGGGGAACTAGCACAGATACGCAGTATTTT.

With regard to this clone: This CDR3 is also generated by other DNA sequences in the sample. The CDR3 spells CASSLVRGLQETQYF. CDR3 coding DNA: TGCGCCAGCAGCTTGGTTCGCGGGTTACAAGAGACCCAGTACTTC. The chain couples TRBV5-1 to TRBJ2-5; tentatively, D is TRBD2 (5 bases). The CDR3 is made up of 15 amino acids. From germline, CDR1 is SGHRS and CDR2 YFSETQ. V lost 0 bases and J lost 2, with 11 bases in between. The full variable domain, rest sourced from reference TRBV5-1 and TRBJ2-5, is KAGVTQTPRYLIKTRGQQVTLSCSPISGHRSVSWYQQTPGQGLQFLFEYFSETQRNKGNFPGRFSGRQFSNSRSEMNVSTLELGDSALYLCASSLVRGLQETQYFGPGTRLLVL.

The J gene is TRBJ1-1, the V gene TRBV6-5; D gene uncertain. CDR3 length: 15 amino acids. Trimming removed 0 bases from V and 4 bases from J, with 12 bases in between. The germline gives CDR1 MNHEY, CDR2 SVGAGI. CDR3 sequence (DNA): TGTGCCAGCAGTTACTCTCAGGCCTTATCCACTGAAGCTTTCTTT. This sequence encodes CASSYSQALSTEAFF.

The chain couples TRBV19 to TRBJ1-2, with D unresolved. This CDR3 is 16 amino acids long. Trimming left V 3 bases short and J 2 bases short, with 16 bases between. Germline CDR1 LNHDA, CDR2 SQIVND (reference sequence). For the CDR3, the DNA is TGTGCCAGTAGTATCGCCCTCCCGCGCTTCAACTATGGCTACACCTTC. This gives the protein CASSIALPRFNYGYTF.

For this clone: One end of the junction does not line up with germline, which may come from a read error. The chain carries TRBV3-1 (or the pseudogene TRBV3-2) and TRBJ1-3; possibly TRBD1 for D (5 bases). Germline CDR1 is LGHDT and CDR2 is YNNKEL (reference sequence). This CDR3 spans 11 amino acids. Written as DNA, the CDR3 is TGTGCCAGCAGGGGGGGTGGAGTTGAGCATTTT. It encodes CASRGGGVEHF.

This CDR3 reads CASSYSGGRAGLTDTQYF. In nucleotides, the CDR3 is TGTGCCAGCAGTTACTCTGGCGGGAGGGCCGGTCTCACAGATACGCAGTATTTT. V is TRBV6-2 or TRBV6-3 and J is TRBJ2-3; 9 bases agree with TRBD2. Trimming took 0 bases from V and 2 from J; bases not matched to a gene: 9. Per germline, CDR1 MNHEY and CDR2 SVGEGT. This CDR3 contains 18 residues.

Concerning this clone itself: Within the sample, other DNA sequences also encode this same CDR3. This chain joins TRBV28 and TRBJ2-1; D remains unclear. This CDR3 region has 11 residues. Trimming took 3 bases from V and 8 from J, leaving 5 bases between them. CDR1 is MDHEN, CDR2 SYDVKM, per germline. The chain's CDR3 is CASSFPDEQFF. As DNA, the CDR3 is TGTGCCAGCAGTTTTCCCGATGAGCAGTTCTTC.

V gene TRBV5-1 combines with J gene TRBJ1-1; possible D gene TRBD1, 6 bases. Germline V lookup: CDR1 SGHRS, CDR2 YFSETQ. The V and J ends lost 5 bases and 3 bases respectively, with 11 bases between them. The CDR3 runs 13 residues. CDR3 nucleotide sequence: TGCGCCAGCAGAATCGAGGGGGACACTGAAGCTTTCTTT. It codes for CASRIEGDTEAFF.

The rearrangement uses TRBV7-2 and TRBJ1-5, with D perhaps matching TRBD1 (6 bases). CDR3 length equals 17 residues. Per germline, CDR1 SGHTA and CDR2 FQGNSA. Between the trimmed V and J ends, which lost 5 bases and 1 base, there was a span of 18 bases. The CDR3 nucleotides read TGTGCCAGCAGCCCGAGGGGGGGAGGGACGAGCAATCAGCCCCAGCATTTT. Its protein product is CASSPRGGGTSNQPQHF.

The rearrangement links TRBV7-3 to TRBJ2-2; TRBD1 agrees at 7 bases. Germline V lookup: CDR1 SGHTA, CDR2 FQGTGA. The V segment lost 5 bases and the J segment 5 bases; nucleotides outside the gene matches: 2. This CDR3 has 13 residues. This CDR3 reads CASSLQGTGELFF. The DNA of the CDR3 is TGTGCCAGCAGCCTACAGGGGACCGGGGAGCTGTTTTTT.

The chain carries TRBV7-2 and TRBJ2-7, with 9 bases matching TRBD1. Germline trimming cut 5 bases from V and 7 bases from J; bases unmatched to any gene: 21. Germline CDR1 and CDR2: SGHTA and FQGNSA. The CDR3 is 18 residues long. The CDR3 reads CASSLHLDRGRPSGEQYF. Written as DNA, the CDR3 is TGTGCCAGCAGCCTACACCTGGACAGGGGACGACCCTCGGGTGAGCAGTACTTC. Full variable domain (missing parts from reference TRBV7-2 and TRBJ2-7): GAGVSQSPSNKVTEKGKDVELRCDPISGHTALYWYRQSLGQGLEFLIYFQGNSAPDKSGLPSDRFSAERTGGSVSTLTIQRTQQEDSAVYLCASSLHLDRGRPSGEQYFGPGTRLTVT.

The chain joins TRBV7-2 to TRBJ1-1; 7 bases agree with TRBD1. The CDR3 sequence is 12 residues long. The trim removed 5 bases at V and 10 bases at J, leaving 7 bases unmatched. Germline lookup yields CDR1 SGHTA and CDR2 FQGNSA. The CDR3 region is CASSPSTGVAFF. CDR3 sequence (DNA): TGTGCCAGCAGCCCAAGTACAGGGGTAGCTTTCTTT.

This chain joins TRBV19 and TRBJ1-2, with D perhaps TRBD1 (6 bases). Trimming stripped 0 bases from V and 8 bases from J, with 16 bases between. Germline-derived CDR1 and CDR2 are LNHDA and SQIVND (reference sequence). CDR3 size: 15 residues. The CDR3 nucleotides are TGTGCCAGTAGTATAGAGCGAACAGGGTCAACCGGCTACACCTTC. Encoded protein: CASSIERTGSTGYTF.

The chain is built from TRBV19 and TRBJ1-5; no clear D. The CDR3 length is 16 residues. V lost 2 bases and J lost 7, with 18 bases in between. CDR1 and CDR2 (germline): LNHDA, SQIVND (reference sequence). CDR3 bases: TGTGCCAGTAGTATAACGGCCGAGGGCCCGTCGCAGCCCCAGCATTTT. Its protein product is CASSITAEGPSQPQHF.

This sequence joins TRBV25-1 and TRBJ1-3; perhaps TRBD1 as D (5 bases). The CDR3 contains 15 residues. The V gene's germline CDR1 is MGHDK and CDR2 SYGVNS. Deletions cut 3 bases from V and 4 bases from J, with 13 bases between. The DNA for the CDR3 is TGTGCCAGCAGTGACCCTAGGGCAGGGGGAAACACCATATATTTT. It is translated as CASSDPRAGGNTIYF.

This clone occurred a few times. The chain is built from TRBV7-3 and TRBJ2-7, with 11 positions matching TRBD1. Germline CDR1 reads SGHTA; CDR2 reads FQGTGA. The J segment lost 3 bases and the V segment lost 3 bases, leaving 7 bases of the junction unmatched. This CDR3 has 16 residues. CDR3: CASSFSPGTGGYEQYF. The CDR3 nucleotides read TGTGCCAGCAGCTTTAGTCCCGGGACAGGGGGCTACGAGCAGTACTTC. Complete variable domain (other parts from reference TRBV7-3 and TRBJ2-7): GAGVSQTPSNKVTEKGKYVELRCDPISGHTALYWYRQSLGQGPEFLIYFQGTGAADDSGLPNDRFFAVRPEGSVSTLKIQRTERGDSAVYLCASSFSPGTGGYEQYFGPGTRLTVT.

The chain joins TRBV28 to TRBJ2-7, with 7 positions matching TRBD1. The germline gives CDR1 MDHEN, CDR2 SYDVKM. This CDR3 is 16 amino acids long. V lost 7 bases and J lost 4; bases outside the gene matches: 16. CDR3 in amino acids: CASTPSVGGASYEQYF. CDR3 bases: TGTGCCAGCACCCCGAGCGTAGGGGGCGCGTCTTACGAGCAGTACTTC.

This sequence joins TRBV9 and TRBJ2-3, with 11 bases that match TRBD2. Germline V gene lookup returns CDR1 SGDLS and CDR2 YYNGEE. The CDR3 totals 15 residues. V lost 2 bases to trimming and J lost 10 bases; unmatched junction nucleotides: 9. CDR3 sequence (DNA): TGTGCCAGCAGCGTCACTAGCGGGGGTAATGGAGCGCAGTATTTT. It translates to CASSVTSGGNGAQYF. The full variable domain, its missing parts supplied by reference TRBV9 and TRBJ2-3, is DSGVTQTPKHLITATGQRVTLRCSPRSGDLSVYWYQQSLDQGLQFLIQYYNGEERAKGNILERFSAQQFPDLHSELNLSSLELGDSALYFCASSVTSGGNGAQYFGPGTRLTVL.

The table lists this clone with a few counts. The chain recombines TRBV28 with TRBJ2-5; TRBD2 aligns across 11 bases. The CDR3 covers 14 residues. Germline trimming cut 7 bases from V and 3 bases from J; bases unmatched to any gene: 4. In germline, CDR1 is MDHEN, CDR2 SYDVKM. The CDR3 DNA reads TGTGCCAGCAAATGGGGACTAGCGGAAGAGACCCAGTACTTC. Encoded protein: CASKWGLAEETQYF.

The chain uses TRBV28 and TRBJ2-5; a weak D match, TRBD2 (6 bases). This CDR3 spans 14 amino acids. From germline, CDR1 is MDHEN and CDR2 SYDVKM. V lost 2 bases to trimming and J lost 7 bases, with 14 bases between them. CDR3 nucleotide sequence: TGTGCCAGCAGTTTAGGGGGGAGCGGGTGGACCCAGTACTTC. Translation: CASSLGGSGWTQYF.

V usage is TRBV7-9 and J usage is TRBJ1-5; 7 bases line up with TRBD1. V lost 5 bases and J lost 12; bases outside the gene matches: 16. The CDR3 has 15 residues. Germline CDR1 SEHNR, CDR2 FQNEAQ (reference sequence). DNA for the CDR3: TGTGCCAGCAGCGCGACGACAGGGCCTTACGGGGACCAGCATTTT. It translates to CASSATTGPYGDQHF.

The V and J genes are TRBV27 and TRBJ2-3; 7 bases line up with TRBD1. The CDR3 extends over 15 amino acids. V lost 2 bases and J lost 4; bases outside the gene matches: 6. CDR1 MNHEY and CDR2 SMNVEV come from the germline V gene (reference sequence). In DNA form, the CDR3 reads TGTGCCAGCAGTTTAGGGACAGTCGTCGCAGATACGCAGTATTTT. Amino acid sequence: CASSLGTVVADTQYF.

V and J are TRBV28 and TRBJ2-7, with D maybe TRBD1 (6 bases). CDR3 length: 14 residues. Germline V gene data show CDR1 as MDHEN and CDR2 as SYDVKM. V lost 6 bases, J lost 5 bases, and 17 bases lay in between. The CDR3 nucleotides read TGTGCCAGCAGGGGGTACAGGGCCGGGAACGAGCAGTACTTC. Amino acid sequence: CASRGYRAGNEQYF.